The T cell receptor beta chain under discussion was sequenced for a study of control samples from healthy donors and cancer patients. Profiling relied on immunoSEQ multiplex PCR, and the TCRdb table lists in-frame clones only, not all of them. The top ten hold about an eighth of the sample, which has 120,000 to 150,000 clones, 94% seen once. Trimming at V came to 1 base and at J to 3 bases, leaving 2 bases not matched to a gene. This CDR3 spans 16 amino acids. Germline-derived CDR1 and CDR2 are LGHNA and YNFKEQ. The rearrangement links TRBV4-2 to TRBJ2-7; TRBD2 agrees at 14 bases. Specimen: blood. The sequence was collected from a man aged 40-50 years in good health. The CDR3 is CASSQVGTSGSYEQYF. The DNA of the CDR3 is TGTGCCAGCAGCCAAGTAGGGACTAGCGGGAGCTACGAGCAGTACTTC.